A single sample gave rise to the 32 T cell receptor beta chains below, sequenced in a study of response to subunit inactivated influenza vaccine. In TCRdb, the RT-PCR reads were re-called with MiXCR into one record per CDR3 protein. Among more than 600,000 distinct CDR3 sequences listed, about 18% were seen once. The source material was PBMCs from blood, sampled 4 to 6 days after vaccination. The origin of the receptors is a man in his forties or fifties who received an inactivated influenza vaccine.

This clonotype has more than one count but fewer than ten. The rearrangement uses TRBV7-9 and TRBJ2-3; 9 nucleotides line up with TRBD1. With V trimmed by 6 bases and J by 6 bases, 4 bases remained unmatched. The CDR3 length is 13 residues. Germline lookup yields CDR1 SEHNR and CDR2 FQNEAQ (reference sequence). CDR3 DNA: TGTGCCAGCAGTCACAGGGGGCCGGATACGCAGTATTTT. Translation: CASSHRGPDTQYF.

The J gene is TRBJ2-3, the V gene TRBV23-1; D is undetermined. TRBV23-1 is known as an ORF, though its function is uncertain. Trimming took 4 bases from V and 7 from J, leaving 6 bases between them. The CDR3 is made up of 11 amino acids. CDR3: CASSLQHTQYF. The DNA of the CDR3 is TGCGCCAGCAGTCTTCAGCATACGCAGTATTTT.

J is TRBJ2-5 and V is TRBV6-1; 12 bases match TRBD1. J lost 0 bases, V lost 6 bases, and 11 bases had no gene match. The CDR3 runs to 18 residues. CDR1 is MNHNS, CDR2 SASEGT, per germline. The CDR3 sequence: CASRSLGQGARDQETQYF. The DNA for the CDR3 is TGTGCCAGCAGATCCCTGGGACAGGGGGCGAGGGACCAAGAGACCCAGTACTTC.

The rearrangement uses TRBV5-6 and TRBJ2-5; D is unresolved. Looked up from germline, CDR1 is SGHDT and CDR2 is YYEEEE. V dropped 0 bases and J dropped 3 bases, with 6 bases sitting between them. The CDR3 loop spans 13 amino acids. CDR3 coding DNA: TGTGCCAGCAGCTTGGTGTGGGAAGAGACCCAGTACTTC. Amino acids: CASSLVWEETQYF.

This clonotype was seen a few times. The V gene is TRBV10-3, the J gene TRBJ2-1, with a tentative D call TRBD2 (7 bases). CDR3 length equals 15 residues. Looked up from germline, CDR1 is ENHRY and CDR2 is SYGVKD. With 2 bases removed from V and 5 bases from J, the gap between germline ends came to 13 bases. CDR3 coding DNA: TGTGCCATCAGTGAGATTGGGGGGGCCGACAATGAGCAGTTCTTC. This translates into CAISEIGGADNEQFF.

This clonotype was picked up a small number of times. This chain uses TRBV12-3 or TRBV12-4 with TRBJ2-1, with D possibly matching TRBD2 (6 bases). Trimming took off 6 bases at V and 4 bases at J, with 13 bases between the two ends. The length of the CDR3 is 14 residues. CDR3 coding DNA: TGTGCCAGCAGGCGGGACGGCGCTTACAATGAGCAGTTCTTC. It codes for CASRRDGAYNEQFF.

The chain couples TRBV20-1 to TRBJ2-5; D is unresolved. The V gene lost 1 base and the J gene lost 3 bases, with 15 bases spanning the gap. The CDR3 runs to 15 residues. Germline V gives CDR1 DFQATT, CDR2 SNEGSKA (reference sequence). This CDR3 reads CSARGAGAGKETQYF. The CDR3 DNA reads as TGCAGTGCTAGAGGAGCAGGCGCAGGCAAAGAGACCCAGTACTTC.

The chain employs TRBV24-1 and TRBJ2-2; 7 bases align to TRBD1. The CDR3 is 18 amino acids. The germline gives CDR1 KGHDR, CDR2 SFDVKD. V dropped 1 base and J dropped 1; count of bases not matched to a gene: 8. CDR3 nucleotide sequence: TGTGCCACCAGTGATTTCCCGGGACAGAGACGGAACACCGGGGAGCTGTTTTTT. This encodes CATSDFPGQRRNTGELFF.

V usage is TRBV14 and J usage is TRBJ1-1; D not resolved. The CDR3 has 13 amino acids. The V gene lost 3 bases and the J gene lost 6 bases, with 11 bases spanning the gap. The germline CDR1 and CDR2 sequences are SGHDN and FVKESK. In nucleotides, the CDR3 is TGTGCCAGCAGCCATTTAGGTAAACCTGAAGCTTTCTTT. It translates to CASSHLGKPEAFF.

The rearrangement links TRBV19 to TRBJ2-3; D perhaps matches TRBD1 (6 bases). CDR1 LNHDA and CDR2 SQIVND come from the germline V gene (reference sequence). This CDR3 is 15 amino acids long. Trimming removed 4 bases from V and 2 bases from J, with 13 bases in between. The CDR3 nucleotides read TGTGCCAGTAGTAGGATGGGACAAAACACAGATACGCAGTATTTT. Encoded protein: CASSRMGQNTDTQYF.

This clonotype was observed a few times. The chain links TRBV6-5 to TRBJ1-1; 7 bases align to TRBD1. CDR3 size: 12 residues. CDR1 MNHEY and CDR2 SVGAGI come from the germline V gene. V shed 6 bases, J shed 5 bases, and the junction held 3 bases outside the gene matches. CDR3 region: CASSDRETEAFF. CDR3 DNA: TGTGCCAGCAGCGACAGGGAGACTGAAGCTTTCTTT.

J is TRBJ2-7 and V is TRBV27; 13 positions match TRBD2. Germline values: CDR1 MNHEY, CDR2 SMNVEV (reference sequence). There are 17 residues in the CDR3. Trimming cost V 2 bases and J 2 bases; bases outside gene matches: 6. CDR3 region: CASSLTLGTSGAYEQYF. Here the CDR3 DNA reads TGTGCCAGCAGTTTAACCTTGGGGACTAGCGGGGCCTACGAGCAGTACTTC.

The chain combines TRBV6-6 with TRBJ2-5; the D is unclear. Germline lookup yields CDR1 MNHNY and CDR2 SVGAGI (reference sequence). Trimming cost V 8 bases and J 5 bases, with 9 bases left between them. The CDR3 contains 11 residues. This CDR3 is CASRKGETQYF. The CDR3 DNA reads TGTGCCAGCCGTAAAGGGGAGACCCAGTACTTC.

The rearrangement uses TRBV4-3 and TRBJ1-3, with no clear D. Per germline, CDR1 LGHNA and CDR2 YSLEER. V dropped 1 base and J dropped 5 bases, with 6 bases sitting between them. CDR3 length: 13 amino acids. CDR3 sequence (DNA): TGCGCCAGCAGCCAAGCCCGCAGAAACACCATATATTTT. Protein product: CASSQARRNTIYF.

The genes are TRBV29-1 and TRBJ1-6, with 7 nucleotides matching TRBD1. The V segment lost 5 bases and the J segment 8 bases; nucleotides outside the gene matches: 6. The length of the CDR3 is 13 residues. Germline CDR1 is SQVTM and CDR2 is ANQGSEA. The CDR3 region is CSVSGGRDSPLHF. Written as DNA, the CDR3 is TGCAGCGTTTCAGGGGGTCGCGATTCACCCCTCCACTTT.

The chain joins TRBV5-1 to TRBJ2-3; 9 bases are shared with TRBD1. The germline V gene has CDR1 SGHRS and CDR2 YFSETQ. The CDR3 has 18 amino acids. Germline trimming cut 3 bases from V and 3 bases from J; bases unmatched to any gene: 14. In DNA, the CDR3 is TGCGCCAGCAGCTGGGGTTTACAGGGGGCGCGGGGGACAGATACGCAGTATTTT. Translation: CASSWGLQGARGTDTQYF.

The chain couples TRBV5-6 to TRBJ1-6, with D tentatively TRBD1 (5 bases). V was clipped by 4 bases and J by 6 bases, with 11 bases between them. This CDR3 is 14 amino acids long. The V gene's germline CDR1 is SGHDT and CDR2 YYEEEE. CDR3 protein: CASSIRTPNSPLHF. CDR3 bases: TGTGCCAGCAGCATCCGGACACCTAATTCACCCCTCCACTTT.

V usage is TRBV7-9 and J usage is TRBJ2-1; D remains unclear. The germline CDR1 and CDR2 sequences are SEHNR and FQNEAQ (reference sequence). This CDR3 region has 14 residues. Trimming cost V 1 base and J 2 bases, with 6 bases left between them. CDR3 nucleotides: TGTGCCAGCAGCTTAGACCTGCCCTACAATGAGCAGTTCTTC. This translates into CASSLDLPYNEQFF.

This chain uses TRBV5-6 with TRBJ2-7; a possible D gene is TRBD1 (5 bases). This CDR3 is 13 amino acids long. V dropped 0 bases and J dropped 6 bases, with 10 bases sitting between them. Germline V lookup: CDR1 SGHDT, CDR2 YYEEEE. CDR3 loop: CASSLAQGSEQYF. In DNA form, the CDR3 reads TGTGCCAGCAGCTTGGCTCAGGGAAGCGAGCAGTACTTC. Drawing the rest from reference TRBV5-6 and TRBJ2-7, the complete variable domain is DAGVTQSPTHLIKTRGQQVTLRCSPKSGHDTVSWYQQALGQGPQFIFQYYEEEERQRGNFPDRFSGHQFPNYSSELNVNALLLGDSALYLCASSLAQGSEQYFGPGTRLTVT.

This chain uses TRBV27 with TRBJ1-1, with TRBD1 matching over 7 bases. The CDR3 runs to 14 residues. V gave up 8 bases and J gave up 1 base; unmatched junction bases: 7. CDR1 is MNHEY, CDR2 SMNVEV, per germline (reference sequence). CDR3 DNA sequence: TGTGCCAGCGGGACGGGACAGCGGAACACTGAAGCTTTCTTT. Its translation: CASGTGQRNTEAFF.

The rearrangement links TRBV4-3 to TRBJ2-7, with D tentatively TRBD1 (5 bases). Germline CDR1 reads LGHNA; CDR2 reads YSLEER. CDR3 size: 16 residues. V was trimmed by 0 bases and J by 2 bases, leaving 14 bases between them. CDR3 in amino acids: CASSQDARVMPYEQYF. DNA for the CDR3: TGCGCCAGCAGCCAAGATGCCAGGGTAATGCCCTACGAGCAGTACTTC.

This chain uses TRBV27 with TRBJ2-7; D could derive from TRBD1 or TRBD2 (5 bases each). CDR3 length: 16 amino acids. The germline CDR1 and CDR2 sequences are MNHEY and SMNVEV (reference sequence). V was pared by 5 bases and J by 5 bases, with 22 bases between. The CDR3 loop is CASSRETIAGRNEQYF. CDR3 sequence (DNA): TGTGCCAGCAGTAGAGAAACTATTGCAGGGAGAAACGAGCAGTACTTC.

The V and J genes are TRBV29-1 and TRBJ1-1; perhaps TRBD1 as D (6 bases). Germline V CDR1 and CDR2: SQVTM, ANQGSEA. CDR3 length: 13 residues. V lost 6 bases, J lost 8 bases, and 19 bases lay in between. For the CDR3, the DNA is TGCAGCGTCCGGGGGGCTGTTCGCGTGGAAGCTTTCTTT. Amino acid sequence: CSVRGAVRVEAFF.

The chain combines TRBV4-3 with TRBJ2-1; weak D call: TRBD1 (6 bases). The CDR3 is 16 amino acids. Germline assignment: CDR1 LGHNA and CDR2 YSLEER. With 1 base removed from V and 9 bases from J, the gap between germline ends came to 19 bases. The DNA for the CDR3 is TGCGCCAGCAGCCAAGGGATAGCTGGGGGCTGGGGTGAGCAGTTCTTC. Amino acid sequence: CASSQGIAGGWGEQFF.

The chain has TRBV4-3 and TRBJ2-7; TRBD2 is a possible D gene (6 bases). V dropped 1 base and J dropped 5 bases, with 12 bases sitting between them. Looked up from germline, CDR1 is LGHNA and CDR2 is YSLEER. This CDR3 region has 14 residues. The chain's CDR3 is CASSQAEWGDEQYF. CDR3 in DNA: TGCGCCAGCAGCCAAGCTGAATGGGGGGACGAGCAGTACTTC.

This clonotype showed up many times. This chain connects TRBV5-1 to TRBJ2-5, with D tentatively TRBD1 (6 bases). V was shortened by 1 base and J by 3 bases, with 10 bases between the two germline ends. The CDR3 length is 14 residues. Germline loops: CDR1 SGHRS, CDR2 YFSETQ. CDR3 in DNA: TGCGCCAGCAGCTTGTGGCAGGGGAAAGAGACCCAGTACTTC. This sequence encodes CASSLWQGKETQYF. The full variable domain, completed using reference TRBV5-1 and TRBJ2-5, is KAGVTQTPRYLIKTRGQQVTLSCSPISGHRSVSWYQQTPGQGLQFLFEYFSETQRNKGNFPGRFSGRQFSNSRSEMNVSTLELGDSALYLCASSLWQGKETQYFGPGTRLLVL.

This clonotype was found a few times. The chain recombines TRBV12-3 or TRBV12-4 with TRBJ2-1; 10 nucleotides line up with TRBD2. CDR3 length: 17 residues. The J segment lost 4 bases and the V segment lost 6 bases, leaving 12 bases of the junction unmatched. The CDR3, as DNA: TGTGCCAGCAGCTTCCACCCTTCTAGCGGGGGTTACAATGAGCAGTTCTTC. The encoded protein is CASSFHPSSGGYNEQFF.

The chain's CDR3 is CASSPGAGGGNEQFF. As DNA, the CDR3 is TGTGCCAGCAGCCCGGGAGCGGGGGGCGGGAATGAGCAGTTCTTC. This rearrangement joins TRBV7-6 to TRBJ2-1; 9 bases line up with TRBD2. Per germline, CDR1 SGHVS and CDR2 FNYEAQ. The CDR3 runs to 15 residues. V trimming: 5 bases; J trimming: 7 bases; junction bases outside the gene matches: 9.

This clonotype has just a few counts. The chain uses TRBV19 and TRBJ2-2; TRBD2 matches at 8 bases. In germline, CDR1 is LNHDA, CDR2 SQIVND (reference sequence). The V segment lost 3 bases and the J segment 4 bases; nucleotides outside the gene matches: 7. This CDR3 contains 16 residues. CDR3 in DNA: TGTGCCAGTAGTATTGGCCTAGCGGGCGTCACCGGGGAGCTGTTTTTT. This encodes CASSIGLAGVTGELFF.

This clonotype was found many times. This sequence joins TRBV11-2 and TRBJ1-2, with D possibly matching TRBD1 (6 bases). V lost 5 bases to trimming and J lost 8 bases, with 15 bases between them. Germline loops: CDR1 SGHAT, CDR2 FQNNGV. This CDR3 contains 13 residues. The CDR3 region is CASSPALGGGYTF. The CDR3, as DNA: TGTGCCAGCAGCCCAGCCCTAGGGGGAGGCTACACCTTC.

In this sample, this clonotype turned up a few times. The chain uses TRBV4-1 and TRBJ1-5; tentatively, D is TRBD1 (6 bases). CDR1 is MGHRA and CDR2 is YSYEKL in the germline V gene. V lost 4 bases to trimming and J lost 7 bases, with 11 bases between them. The CDR3 is 13 residues long. Written as DNA, the CDR3 is TGCGCCAGCAGCCTCCCAGGGGAGCAGCCCCAGCATTTT. This translates into CASSLPGEQPQHF.

This clonotype occurred many times. This chain links TRBV12-3 or TRBV12-4 with TRBJ2-5; 10 positions match TRBD1. This CDR3 comprises 13 residues. With 5 bases clipped from V and 5 bases from J, the junction kept 2 bases outside the gene matches. The CDR3 nucleotides read TGTGCCAGCAGTGGGGACAGGGGTGAGACCCAGTACTTC. It specifies CASSGDRGETQYF.